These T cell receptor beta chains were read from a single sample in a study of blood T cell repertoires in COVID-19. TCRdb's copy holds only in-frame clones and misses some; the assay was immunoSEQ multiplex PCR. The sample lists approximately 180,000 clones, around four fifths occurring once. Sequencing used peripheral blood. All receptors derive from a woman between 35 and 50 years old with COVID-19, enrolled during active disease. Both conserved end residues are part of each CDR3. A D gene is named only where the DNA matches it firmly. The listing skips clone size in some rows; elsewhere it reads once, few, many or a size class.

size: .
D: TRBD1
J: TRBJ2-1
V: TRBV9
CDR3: CASSDGTGQHNEQFF

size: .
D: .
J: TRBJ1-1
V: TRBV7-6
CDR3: CASSLAGIVNEAFF

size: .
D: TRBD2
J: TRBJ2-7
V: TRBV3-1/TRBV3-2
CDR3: CASSRLASGSHEQYF

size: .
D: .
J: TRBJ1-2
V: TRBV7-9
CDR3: CASSLGGLIGYTF

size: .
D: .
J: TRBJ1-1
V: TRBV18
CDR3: CASSRVQLNTEAFF

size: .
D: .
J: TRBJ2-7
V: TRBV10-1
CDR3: CASSLVPSYEQYF

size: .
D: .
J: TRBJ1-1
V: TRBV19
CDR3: CASSTRTATMNTEAFF

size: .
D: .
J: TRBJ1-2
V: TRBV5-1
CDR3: CASSSDSYYGYTF

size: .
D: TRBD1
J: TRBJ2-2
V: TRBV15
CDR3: CATTAGGQGFVGELFF

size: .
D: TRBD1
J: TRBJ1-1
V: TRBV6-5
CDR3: CASTWGQGSTEAFF

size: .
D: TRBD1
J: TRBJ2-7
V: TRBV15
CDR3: CATSRVRDSSYEQYF

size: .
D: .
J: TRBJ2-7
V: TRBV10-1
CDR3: CASSDKEGHYEQYF

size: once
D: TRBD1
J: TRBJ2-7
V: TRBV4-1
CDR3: CASSVPGQGVEEQYF

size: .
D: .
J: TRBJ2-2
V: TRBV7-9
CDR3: CASRTGSGNTGELFF

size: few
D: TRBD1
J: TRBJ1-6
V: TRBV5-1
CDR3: CASSWGTASPLHF

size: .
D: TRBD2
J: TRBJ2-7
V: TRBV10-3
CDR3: CAISLSRGRGRTSGRSSYEQYF

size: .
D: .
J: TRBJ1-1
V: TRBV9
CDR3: CASSVNPDRRNTEAFF

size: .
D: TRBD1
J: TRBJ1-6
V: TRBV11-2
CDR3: CASSHGTDNSPLHF

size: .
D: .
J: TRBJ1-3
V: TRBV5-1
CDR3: CASSPAGYSGNTIYF

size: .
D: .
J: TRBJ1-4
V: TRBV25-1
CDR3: CASSPPSATNEKLFF

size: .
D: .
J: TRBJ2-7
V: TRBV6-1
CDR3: CASSEARSYEQYF

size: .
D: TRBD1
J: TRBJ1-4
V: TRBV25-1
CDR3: CASSDTFDRGPTNEKLFF

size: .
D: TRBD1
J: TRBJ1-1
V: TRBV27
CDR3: CASSFRTGAYNTEAFF

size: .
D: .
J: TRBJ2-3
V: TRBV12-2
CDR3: CAPGAGDWGDTQYF

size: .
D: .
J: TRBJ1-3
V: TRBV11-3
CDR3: CASSLGGLPGNTIYF

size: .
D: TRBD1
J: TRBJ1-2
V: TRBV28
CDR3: CASSFMAGGAYGYTF

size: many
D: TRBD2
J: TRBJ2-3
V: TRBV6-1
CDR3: CASSEVAGGSTDTQYF

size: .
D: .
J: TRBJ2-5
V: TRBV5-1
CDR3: CASSWQGDRETQYF

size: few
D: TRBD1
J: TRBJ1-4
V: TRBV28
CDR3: CASSLRTGPNEKLFF

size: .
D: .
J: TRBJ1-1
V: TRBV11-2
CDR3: CASSSSTEAFF

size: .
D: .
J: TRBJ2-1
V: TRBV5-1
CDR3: CASSSPRDYNEQFF

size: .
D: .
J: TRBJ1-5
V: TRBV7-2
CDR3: CASSPSGHQPQHF

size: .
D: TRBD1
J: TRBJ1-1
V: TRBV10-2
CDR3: CASTLGGGNTEAFF

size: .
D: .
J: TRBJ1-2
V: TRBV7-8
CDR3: CASSPREGNYGYTF

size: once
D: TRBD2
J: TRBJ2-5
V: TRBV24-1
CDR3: CATSDRSSGGPEETQYF

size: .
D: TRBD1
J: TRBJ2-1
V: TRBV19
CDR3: CASKGDSSYNEQFF

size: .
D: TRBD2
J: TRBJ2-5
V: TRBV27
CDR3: CASLGEGTQYF

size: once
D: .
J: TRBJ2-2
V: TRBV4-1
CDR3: CASSPGVGELFF

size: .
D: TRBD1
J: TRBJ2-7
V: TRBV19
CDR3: CASSMTGQGTEQYF

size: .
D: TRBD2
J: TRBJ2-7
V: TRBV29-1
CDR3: CSVEGGNGRAYEQYF

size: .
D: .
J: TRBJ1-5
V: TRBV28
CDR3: CASSLSAVWSNQPQHF

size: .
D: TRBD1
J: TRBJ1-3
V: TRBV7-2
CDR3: CASSSRGAGNTIYF

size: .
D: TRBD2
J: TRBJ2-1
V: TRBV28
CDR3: CASSSPILAGDTYNEQFF

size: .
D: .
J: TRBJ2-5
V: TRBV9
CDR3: CASSVAGVGETQYF

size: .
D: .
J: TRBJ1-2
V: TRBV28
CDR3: CASSLYLSGNYGYTF

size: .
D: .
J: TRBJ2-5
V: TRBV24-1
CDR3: CATSDGKRFGETQYF

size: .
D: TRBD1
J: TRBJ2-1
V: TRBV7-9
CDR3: CASNPGQGYNEQFF

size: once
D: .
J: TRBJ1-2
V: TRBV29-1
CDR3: CSVESGRGGYTF

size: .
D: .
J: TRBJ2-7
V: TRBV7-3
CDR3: CASSLTGRGDMDEQYF

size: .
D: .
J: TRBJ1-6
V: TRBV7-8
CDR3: CASSLQGNTPNSPLHF

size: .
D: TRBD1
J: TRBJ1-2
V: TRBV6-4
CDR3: CASKLTGANYGYTF

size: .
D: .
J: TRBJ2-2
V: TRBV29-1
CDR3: CSVEFRWPGSKGGELFF

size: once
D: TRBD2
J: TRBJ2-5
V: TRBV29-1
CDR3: CSVARGGGETQYF

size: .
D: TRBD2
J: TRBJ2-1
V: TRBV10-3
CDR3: CAISGGSNEQFF

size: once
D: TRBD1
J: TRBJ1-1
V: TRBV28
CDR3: CASSSGTGGMNTEAFF

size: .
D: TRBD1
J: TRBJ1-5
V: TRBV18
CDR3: CASSPSSSGTGNQPQHF

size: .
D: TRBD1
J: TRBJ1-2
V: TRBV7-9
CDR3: CASSSLGTANYGYTF

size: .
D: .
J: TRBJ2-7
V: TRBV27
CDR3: CASSLSDWGDEQYF